This T cell receptor beta chain was sequenced in a study of spatial heterogeneity in lung cancer. As for the study in general: Each distinct TCR and UMI combination averaged more than ten appearances in raw reads.

Specified time point: sample taken at primary tumor resection. Points on this clonotype: Its specificity is not known.

One entry per CDR3 protein results from TCRdb running MiXCR on the 5' RACE reads. The sample lists some 16,000 distinct CDR3 sequences, around 6.8% seen once, with around 19% in the top ten. General study results and limits: For expanded intratumoral alpha and beta TCRs, counts tracked tumor mutation counts.

The sequenced sample was lung tumor tissue, obtained at surgery. This sequence was found in a female donor with early-stage non-small cell lung cancer.

CDR3 amino acids: CAWKGQNTEAFF. CDR3 in DNA: TGTGCCTGGAAAGGTCAGAACACTGAAGCTTTCTTT. J is TRBJ1-1 and V is TRBV30, with no clear D. The germline V gene has CDR1 GTSNPN and CDR2 SVGIG (reference sequence). The V end was cut by 4 bases, the J end by 1 base, with 7 bases between. CDR3 length equals 12 residues.